This TCR beta chain came from a study of neurological immune-mediated disorders. Each sorted-subset library came from about a million CD4+ or CD8+ T cells. There are 13 residues in the CDR3. From germline, CDR1 is MNHEY and CDR2 SVGEGT. Trimming removed 6 bases at V and 7 bases at J, with 10 bases between. Synthesis of cDNA used 5'RACE (with 10-nucleotide random UMIs). TCRdb ran MiXCR on the 5' RACE reads and lists one entry per CDR3 protein. Of about 38,000 distinct CDR3 sequences in the sample, about 4.8% were seen once. This clonotype has at least ten counts. The receptor was isolated from a man in his late teens or twenties in good health. This chain joins TRBV6-2 or TRBV6-3 and TRBJ1-6; D possibly corresponds to TRBD1 (6 bases). Sequenced sample: CD4+ T cells from blood. Written as DNA, the CDR3 is TGTGCCAGCAGAATCGGACAGAATTCACCCCTCCACTTT. It codes for CASRIGQNSPLHF.